This TCR beta chain is drawn from a study of T-cell reconstitution after alpha-beta-depleted transplantation in children. Study observations and caveats: T-cell counts and diversity at one year following transplant were attributed mainly to newly produced T cells.

The TCRbeta library was prepared with unique molecular identifiers. TCRdb redid the calling of the PCR reads with MiXCR, one entry per CDR3 protein. The sample comprises about 250,000 distinct CDR3 sequences, roughly 25% of which are singletons, and around 4.8% rests with the top ten. On this clonotype itself: Its antigen is not known.

Between the trimmed V and J ends, which lost 8 bases and 4 bases, there was a span of 8 bases. This CDR3 region has 11 residues. Germline values: CDR1 SGHVS, CDR2 FQNEAQ. The source of this sequence is a female patient aged 2-9 years who had a stem cell transplant for congenital amegakaryocytic thrombocytopenia, so the T cells may come from the graft donor. The chain is built from TRBV7-8 and TRBJ2-5; D unresolved. The input for sequencing was PBMCs, mostly from graft donor cells, taken 360 days after TCRalphabeta/CD19-depleted stem cell transplant. In DNA, the CDR3 is TGTGCCAGCGGGTTACCAGAGACCCAGTACTTC. Protein: CASGLPETQYF.